The T cell receptor (beta chain) described here comes from a study of CD8 T cells in Susac syndrome. An input of roughly 0.45 to 1 ug of RNA was subjected to reverse transcription using random hexamers. TCRdb used MiXCR to reprocess the immunoSEQ multiplex PCR reads, holding one entry per CDR3 protein. Among around 300,000 distinct CDR3 sequences listed, approximately 85% were seen once. TEMRA cells were FACS-enriched and CD8+ and CD4+ T cells negatively isolated. Germline lookup yields CDR1 KGHDR and CDR2 SFDVKD. The CDR3 is 16 amino acids. J was trimmed by 2 bases and V by 4 bases; bases with no gene match: 7. This clonotype was found once.

The receptor comes from a human donor with multiple sclerosis. V usage is TRBV24-1 and J usage is TRBJ1-2; 9 bases are shared with TRBD1. The specimen was CD8+ T cells from PBMCs. The CDR3, as DNA: TGTGCCACCAGTGACCCCTTACAGGGGGCGAACTATGGCTACACCTTC. Protein product: CATSDPLQGANYGYTF.